These 13 T cell receptor beta chains originate from one sample sequenced in a study of T cell responses to AZD1222 COVID-19 vaccine. Clones were sequenced by immunoSEQ multiplex PCR, and TCRdb holds only the in-frame ones, with some missing. The sample yields 100,000 to 150,000 clones, approximately 87% seen once. The input for sequencing was peripheral blood, taken on day 0 of AZD1222 vaccination. The receptors derive from an adult in good health.

V usage is TRBV9 and J usage is TRBJ2-7, with D possibly being TRBD2 (5 bases). Germline V gene lookup returns CDR1 SGDLS and CDR2 YYNGEE. Trimming removed 0 bases at V and 0 bases at J, with 10 bases between. CDR3 size: 15 residues. The CDR3 here is CASSVEGEGSYEQYF. CDR3 DNA: TGTGCCAGCAGCGTAGAGGGAGAGGGCTCCTACGAGCAGTACTTC.

The chain employs TRBV29-1 and TRBJ1-1; 7 nucleotides align to TRBD1. Germline CDR1 reads SQVTM; CDR2 reads ANQGSEA. Losses at the gene ends were 0 bases for V and 9 bases for J; bases not matched to a gene: 7. The CDR3 sequence is 13 residues long. This CDR3 reads CSVEDFGTAKAFF. CDR3 nucleotides: TGCAGCGTTGAAGACTTCGGGACAGCCAAAGCTTTCTTT.

This chain joins TRBV6-4 and TRBJ2-7; 7 bases line up with TRBD1. The trim removed 7 bases at V and 5 bases at J, leaving 14 bases unmatched. Germline values: CDR1 MRHNA, CDR2 SNTAGT. The CDR3 runs to 15 residues. The CDR3 here is CASKEVKQGFHEQYF. CDR3 coding DNA: TGTGCCAGCAAAGAGGTAAAACAGGGGTTCCACGAGCAGTACTTC.

The rearrangement uses TRBV18 and TRBJ2-3; maybe TRBD2 (6 bases). Germline loops: CDR1 KGHSH, CDR2 LQKENI. V lost 4 bases, J lost 5 bases, and 19 bases lay in between. The CDR3 sequence is 16 residues long. CDR3 bases: TGTGCCAGCTCACAGGTGCCGGGACTGGTTATAGATACGCAGTATTTT. This sequence encodes CASSQVPGLVIDTQYF. The full variable domain, rest sourced from reference TRBV18 and TRBJ2-3, is NAGVMQNPRHLVRRRGQEARLRCSPMKGHSHVYWYRQLPEEGLKFMVYLQKENIIDESGMPKERFSAEFPKEGPSILRIQQVVRGDSAAYFCASSQVPGLVIDTQYFGPGTRLTVL.

The gene calls are TRBV7-9 and TRBJ2-3; TRBD2 agrees at 10 bases. Germline V gene lookup returns CDR1 SEHNR and CDR2 FQNEAQ (reference sequence). V lost 0 bases and J lost 4; bases outside the gene matches: 4. This CDR3 has 16 amino acids. The CDR3 sequence: CASSLALAGDADTQYF. For the CDR3, the DNA is TGTGCCAGCAGCTTAGCCCTAGCGGGAGATGCAGATACGCAGTATTTT.

The rearrangement links TRBV5-6 to TRBJ1-2; 8 bases map to TRBD1. This CDR3 contains 14 residues. Germline-derived CDR1 and CDR2 are SGHDT and YYEEEE. V trimming: 4 bases; J trimming: 7 bases; junction bases outside the gene matches: 9. CDR3 DNA: TGTGCCAGCAGCCTGCAGGGGGCGACGTCTGGCTACACCTTC. This sequence encodes CASSLQGATSGYTF.

The chain employs TRBV11-3 and TRBJ1-2; D gene uncertain. Germline CDR1 is SGHNT and CDR2 is YENEEA. V was shortened by 0 bases and J by 7 bases, with 12 bases between the two germline ends. The CDR3 spans 14 residues. CDR3 sequence reads: CASSLDLRMGGYTF. CDR3 nucleotides: TGTGCCAGCAGCTTAGATCTCCGTATGGGTGGCTACACCTTC.

The chain employs TRBV6-5 and TRBJ1-4, with 8 bases aligning to TRBD1. CDR1 is MNHEY, CDR2 SVGAGI, per germline. This CDR3 is 13 amino acids long. The V gene end was trimmed by 8 bases and the J gene end by 5 bases; junction bases not matched to a gene: 4. CDR3 nucleotides: TGTGCCAGCCGTAGACAGGGGAATGAAAAACTGTTTTTT. Encoded protein: CASRRQGNEKLFF.

This chain links TRBV5-6 with TRBJ2-2; possibly TRBD2 for D (6 bases). V shed 5 bases and J shed 5 bases, with 10 bases lying between them. Germline values: CDR1 SGHDT, CDR2 YYEEEE. CDR3 length: 13 amino acids. Here the CDR3 reads CASRWRGTGELFF. DNA for the CDR3: TGTGCCAGCAGGTGGAGGGGTACCGGGGAGCTGTTTTTT.

This clone was counted a single time. The genes are TRBV19 and TRBJ1-2; D is uncertain. Per germline, CDR1 LNHDA and CDR2 SQIVND (reference sequence). Deletions cut 7 bases from V and 2 bases from J, with 14 bases between. The CDR3 length is 14 residues. The CDR3: CASKPGAGNYGYTF. The CDR3 DNA follows: TGTGCCAGTAAACCGGGAGCGGGGAACTATGGCTACACCTTC.

The table lists this clone with a count of one. This chain uses TRBV3-1 (or the pseudogene TRBV3-2) with TRBJ1-6; D is uncertain. Germline V gene lookup returns CDR1 LGHDT and CDR2 YNNKEL (reference sequence). The CDR3 has 14 residues. Trimming took 3 bases from V and 9 from J, leaving 12 bases between them. The CDR3 DNA follows: TGTGCCAGCAGCCATAGGGAGGGCAGTTCACCCCTCCACTTT. It yields the protein CASSHREGSSPLHF.

The genes are TRBV9 and TRBJ2-7; D is ambiguous. Trimming removed 2 bases at V and 5 bases at J, with 14 bases between. This CDR3 region has 14 residues. From germline, CDR1 is SGDLS and CDR2 YYNGEE. The chain's CDR3 is CASSVSLSANEQYF. In DNA, the CDR3 is TGTGCCAGCAGCGTCTCCCTGAGTGCCAACGAGCAGTACTTC.

This sequence joins TRBV7-8 and TRBJ1-1; no firm D call. Trimming stripped 0 bases from V and 5 bases from J, with 7 bases between. CDR1 and CDR2 from the germline V gene are SGHVS and FQNEAQ. The CDR3 totals 13 residues. The CDR3 sequence: CASSLAGKTEAFF. CDR3 in DNA: TGTGCCAGCAGCTTAGCTGGCAAGACTGAAGCTTTCTTT.